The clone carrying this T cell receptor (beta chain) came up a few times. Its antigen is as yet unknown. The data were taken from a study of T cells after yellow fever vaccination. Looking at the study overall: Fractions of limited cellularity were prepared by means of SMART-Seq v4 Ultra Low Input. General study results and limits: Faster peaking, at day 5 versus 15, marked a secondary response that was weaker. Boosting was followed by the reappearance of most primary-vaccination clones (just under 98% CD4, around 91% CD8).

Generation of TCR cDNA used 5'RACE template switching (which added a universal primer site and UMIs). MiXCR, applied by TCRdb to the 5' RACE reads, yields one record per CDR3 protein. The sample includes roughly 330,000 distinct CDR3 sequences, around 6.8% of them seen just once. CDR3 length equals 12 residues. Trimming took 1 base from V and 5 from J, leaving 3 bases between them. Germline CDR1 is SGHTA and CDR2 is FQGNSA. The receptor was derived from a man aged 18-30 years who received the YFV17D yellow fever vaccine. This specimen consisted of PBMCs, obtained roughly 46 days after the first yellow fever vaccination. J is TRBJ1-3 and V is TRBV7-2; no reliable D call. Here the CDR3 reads CASSLDRNTIYF. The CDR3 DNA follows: TGTGCCAGCAGCTTAGATAGAAACACCATATATTTT.